This record concerns one T cell receptor beta chain sequence. Its cognate antigen is unknown. Only in-frame clones appear in the TCRdb table, and some are missing; sequencing was by immunoSEQ multiplex PCR. The table has roughly 80,000 clones, 85% to 95% seen once; the top ten hold approximately 1.4%. CDR3 length: 16 amino acids. With V trimmed by 4 bases and J by 2 bases, 7 bases remained unmatched. Germline V lookup: CDR1 SEHNR, CDR2 FQNEAQ (reference sequence). This record comes from a study of brain T cells in children with intractable seizures. General study points: Pre-surgery blood may have been undersampled, hiding some clones. Patients' HCMV serostatus was unknown; virus specificity rests on CDR3 similarity alone.

The TCR was taken from a boy less than two years old with tuberous sclerosis and intractable seizures. Sequences were derived from peripheral blood, sampled at surgery. This chain uses TRBV7-9 with TRBJ2-3; 9 bases are a match to TRBD1. CDR3: CASSSRDRDPTDTQYF. Here the CDR3 DNA reads TGTGCCAGCAGCTCTCGGGACAGGGACCCCACAGATACGCAGTATTTT. Full variable domain (outside the CDR3, taken from reference TRBV7-9 and TRBJ2-3): DTGVSQNPRHKITKRGQNVTFRCDPISEHNRLYWYRQTLGQGPEFLTYFQNEAQLEKSRLLSDRFSAERPKGSFSTLEIQRTEQGDSAMYLCASSSRDRDPTDTQYFGPGTRLTVL.